This T cell receptor (beta chain) came from a study of T cells in Graves' hyperthyroidism and ophthalmopathy. RNA transcripts served as the template for amplifying TCR beta CDR3 regions. Primed by the HTBI set, a first-round RT-PCR was run on the TCR CDR3. TCRdb reanalysed the multiplex PCR reads using MiXCR and keeps one entry per CDR3 protein. The repertoire holds about 320,000 distinct CDR3 sequences, with roughly 17% as singletons. V lost 0 bases, J lost 8 bases, and 9 bases stayed unmatched. The CDR3 consists of 15 residues. Germline CDR1 SGDLS, CDR2 YYNGEE. Patients aged 18 to 65 had newly diagnosed hyperthyroidism of under 2 months' duration. This clonotype was counted between two and nine times.

V is TRBV9 and J is TRBJ1-2; 8 nucleotides align to TRBD1. The sequence came from a man aged 25 to 45 with Graves' hyperthyroidism. The specimen sequenced was blood. CDR3 sequence (DNA): TGTGCCAGCAGCGTAGGGCGAGTAGGGACAGGAGGCTACACCTTC. This codes for CASSVGRVGTGGYTF.